This T cell receptor (beta chain) was profiled in a study of cytomegalovirus exposure and HLA in healthy donors. Looking at the study overall: The 90 to 150 validation repertoires used the same platform as the 500 to 700 first-cohort repertoires, a later analysis reported. General study points: The dataset shows that most TCR sequences were rare, while some public TCRs occurred in many donors. Investigators reported 150 to 200 TCR beta chains as tied to cytomegalovirus.

V gave up 5 bases and J gave up 7 bases; unmatched junction bases: 7. The CDR3 spans 14 residues. Germline V CDR1 and CDR2: SGHTA, FQGNSA. It was the roughly 110-subject validation cohort, separate from the approximately 700-subject first cohort, to which the donors belonged. The protocol was immunoSEQ multiplex PCR, while the TCRdb copy is restricted to in-frame clones and leaves out a portion. The data hold about 160,000 clones, with 80% to 90% observed a single time. As concerns this clone: Its antigen is unidentified.

The source material was PBMCs. The TCR originated in a woman aged 30 to 39 in good health and CMV-seronegative. This chain uses TRBV7-2 with TRBJ1-1; 10 nucleotides match TRBD1. CDR3 in DNA: TGTGCCAGCAGCCCGAGGGACAGGGGTTTTGAAGCTTTCTTT. Protein sequence: CASSPRDRGFEAFF. The full variable domain, in which reference TRBV7-2 and TRBJ1-1 provide the parts outside the CDR3, is GAGVSQSPSNKVTEKGKDVELRCDPISGHTALYWYRQSLGQGLEFLIYFQGNSAPDKSGLPSDRFSAERTGGSVSTLTIQRTQQEDSAVYLCASSPRDRGFEAFFGQGTRLTVV.